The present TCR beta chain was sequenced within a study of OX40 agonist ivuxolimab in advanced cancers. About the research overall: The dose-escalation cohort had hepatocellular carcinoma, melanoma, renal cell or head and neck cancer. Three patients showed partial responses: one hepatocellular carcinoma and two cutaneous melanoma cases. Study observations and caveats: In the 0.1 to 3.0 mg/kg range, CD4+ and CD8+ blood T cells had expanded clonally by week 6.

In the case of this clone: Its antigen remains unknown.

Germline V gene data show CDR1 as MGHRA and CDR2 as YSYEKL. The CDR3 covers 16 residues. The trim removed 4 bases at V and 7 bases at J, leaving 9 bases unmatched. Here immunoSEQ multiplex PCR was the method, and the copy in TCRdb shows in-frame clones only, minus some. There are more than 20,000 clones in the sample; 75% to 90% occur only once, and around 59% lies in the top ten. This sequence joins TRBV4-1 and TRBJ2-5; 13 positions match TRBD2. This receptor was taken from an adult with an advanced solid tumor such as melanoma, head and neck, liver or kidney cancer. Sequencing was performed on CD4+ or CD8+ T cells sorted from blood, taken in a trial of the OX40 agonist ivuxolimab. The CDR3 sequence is CASSPPGLAGEGTQYF. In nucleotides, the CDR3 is TGCGCCAGCAGCCCGCCAGGACTAGCGGGGGAGGGGACCCAGTACTTC.